This is a list of T cell receptor beta chains from one sample in a study of shared clonotypes between healthy human individuals. Some clones are missing from TCRdb's copy, which holds only in-frame ones; the method was immunoSEQ multiplex PCR. Seen here are around 2,000,000 clones, approximately 95% observed once, and the top ten hold more than 0.95%. Sample: naive CD8+ T cells sorted from blood. These receptors all come from a young man in good health. Both conserved end residues are part of each CDR3. A D gene is named only where the DNA matches it firmly. A row's size may be missing; if present it is once, few, many or a size class.

CDR3: CASSTDLAGETGELFF
DNA: TGTGCCAGCAGCACCGACTTAGCGGGGGAGACCGGGGAGCTGTTTTTT
V: TRBV9
D: TRBD2
J: TRBJ2-2
size: .

CDR3: CASSSESYEQYF
DNA: TGTGCCAGCAGTTCGGAGAGTTACGAGCAGTACTTC
V: TRBV11-2
D: .
J: TRBJ2-7
size: .

CDR3: CASSPVRTVDNEQFF
DNA: TGCGCCAGCAGCCCTGTCCGGACAGTTGACAATGAGCAGTTCTTC
V: TRBV5-1
D: .
J: TRBJ2-1
size: .

CDR3: CASSLASVASFTDTQYF
DNA: TGCGCCAGCAGCTTGGCCAGTGTCGCCTCCTTCACAGATACGCAGTATTTT
V: TRBV5-1
D: .
J: TRBJ2-3
size: .

CDR3: CAIRDRGQGAQNTEAFF
DNA: TGTGCCATCAGGGACAGGGGACAGGGGGCGCAGAACACTGAAGCTTTCTTT
V: TRBV10-3
D: TRBD1
J: TRBJ1-1
size: .

CDR3: CASSESSGRYRTDTQYF
DNA: TGCGCCAGCAGTGAGTCTTCGGGCAGATATCGCACAGATACGCAGTATTTT
V: TRBV10-2
D: .
J: TRBJ2-3
size: .

CDR3: CASSEGADRDEQYF
DNA: TGCGCCAGCAGTGAGGGGGCCGACAGGGACGAGCAGTACTTC
V: TRBV10-1
D: TRBD1
J: TRBJ2-7
size: .

CDR3: CASSPDRVVLNEQYF
DNA: TGTGCCAGCAGCCCCGACAGGGTAGTACTCAACGAGCAGTACTTC
V: TRBV7-9
D: TRBD1
J: TRBJ2-7
size: .

CDR3: CASSFAGSNEKLFF
DNA: TGTGCCAGCAGTTTTGCGGGGTCTAATGAAAAACTGTTTTTT
V: TRBV27
D: .
J: TRBJ1-4
size: .

CDR3: CASSFDMNTEAFF
DNA: TGTGCCAGCAGCTTTGACATGAACACTGAAGCTTTCTTT
V: TRBV5-5
D: .
J: TRBJ1-1
size: .

CDR3: CASRTGINTGELFF
DNA: TGTGCCAGCAGGACAGGGATTAACACCGGGGAGCTGTTTTTT
V: TRBV27
D: TRBD1
J: TRBJ2-2
size: .

CDR3: CASSPGTGNLYEQYF
DNA: TGTGCCAGCAGCCCAGGGACAGGGAATTTGTACGAGCAGTACTTC
V: TRBV7-9
D: TRBD1
J: TRBJ2-7
size: .

CDR3: CASSLLGTHTGELFF
DNA: TGTGCCAGCAGTTTATTAGGGACGCACACCGGGGAGCTGTTTTTT
V: TRBV27
D: .
J: TRBJ2-2
size: .

CDR3: CASSALAGQFTGELFF
DNA: TGTGCCAGCAGCGCACTGGCGGGACAGTTCACCGGGGAGCTGTTTTTT
V: TRBV7-6
D: .
J: TRBJ2-2
size: .

CDR3: CASSAFSGANVLTF
DNA: TGTGCCAGCAGCGCTTTTTCTGGGGCCAACGTCCTGACTTTC
V: TRBV6-5
D: .
J: TRBJ2-6
size: .

CDR3: CASSSSRDGNYGYTF
DNA: TGTGCCAGCAGCTCTAGTAGGGACGGTAACTATGGCTACACCTTC
V: TRBV2
D: .
J: TRBJ1-2
size: .

CDR3: CASSLFYRADTGELFF
DNA: TGTGCCAGCAGCTTATTTTACAGGGCGGACACCGGGGAGCTGTTTTTT
V: TRBV7-9
D: .
J: TRBJ2-2
size: once

CDR3: CASSLAPGGEQYF
DNA: TGTGCCAGCAGCTTAGCCCCTGGCGGCGAGCAGTACTTC
V: TRBV7-8
D: .
J: TRBJ2-7
size: .

CDR3: CASSYSNTYEQYF
DNA: TGTGCCAGCAGTTACTCAAATACCTACGAGCAGTACTTC
V: TRBV6-6
D: .
J: TRBJ2-7
size: once

CDR3: CASSVGLGSYEQYF
DNA: TGTGCCAGCAGCGTCGGACTAGGTAGCTACGAGCAGTACTTC
V: TRBV9
D: TRBD2
J: TRBJ2-7
size: .

CDR3: CASSNQLSYEQYF
DNA: TGTGCCAGCAGCAACCAGTTGAGCTACGAGCAGTACTTC
V: TRBV27
D: .
J: TRBJ2-7
size: .

CDR3: CASSPTSGGYNEQFF
DNA: TGTGCCAGCAGCCCGACTAGCGGGGGATACAATGAGCAGTTCTTC
V: TRBV7-3
D: TRBD2
J: TRBJ2-1
size: .

CDR3: CASSSGTSLFDTQYF
DNA: TGTGCCAGCAGCTCGGGGACTAGCTTGTTTGATACGCAGTATTTT
V: TRBV7-2
D: TRBD2
J: TRBJ2-3
size: .

CDR3: CASSAPQGSSTDTQYF
DNA: TGTGCCAGCAGCGCCCCGCAGGGGAGTTCCACAGATACGCAGTATTTT
V: TRBV9
D: .
J: TRBJ2-3
size: .

CDR3: CASSQDAIGRVDGYTF
DNA: TGTGCCAGCAGCCAAGATGCCATCGGCAGGGTAGATGGCTACACCTTC
V: TRBV14
D: .
J: TRBJ1-2
size: few

CDR3: CASSSPGEQFF
DNA: TGTGCCAGCAGTTCCCCAGGGGAGCAGTTCTTC
V: TRBV6-6
D: .
J: TRBJ2-1
size: once

CDR3: CASSLGHEQYF
DNA: TGTGCCAGCAGCCTAGGGCACGAGCAGTACTTC
V: TRBV14
D: .
J: TRBJ2-7
size: .

CDR3: CASSQFTRDSFPPDTQYF
DNA: TGTGCCAGCAGCCAATTTACCCGGGACTCCTTCCCCCCAGATACGCAGTATTTT
V: TRBV4-2
D: .
J: TRBJ2-3
size: .

CDR3: CAWSVLVNTEAFF
DNA: TGTGCCTGGAGTGTACTCGTGAACACTGAAGCTTTCTTT
V: TRBV30
D: .
J: TRBJ1-1
size: few

CDR3: CASSHPGSQETQYF
DNA: TGCGCCAGCAGCCACCCGGGATCTCAAGAGACCCAGTACTTC
V: TRBV4-1
D: .
J: TRBJ2-5
size: .

CDR3: CATSRAEGQVPQPQHF
DNA: TGTGCCACCAGCAGAGCGGAGGGGCAGGTCCCTCAGCCCCAGCATTTT
V: TRBV15
D: .
J: TRBJ1-5
size: once

CDR3: CASSLVSGALTPYEQYF
DNA: TGCGCCAGCAGCTTGGTATCCGGCGCCTTGACGCCCTACGAGCAGTACTTC
V: TRBV5-1
D: .
J: TRBJ2-7
size: .

CDR3: CASSPPWGLSYNEQFF
DNA: TGTGCCAGTAGTCCTCCGTGGGGGCTCTCCTACAATGAGCAGTTCTTC
V: TRBV19
D: .
J: TRBJ2-1
size: .

CDR3: CASSLSRSQAQPQHF
DNA: TGTGCCAGCAGTTTATCAAGATCTCAGGCTCAGCCCCAGCATTTT
V: TRBV27
D: .
J: TRBJ1-5
size: once

CDR3: CASSLVGAQNQPQHF
DNA: TGTGCCAGCAGTTTGGTGGGGGCGCAAAACCAGCCCCAGCATTTT
V: TRBV27
D: .
J: TRBJ1-5
size: .

CDR3: CASSFAGSTDTQYF
DNA: TGTGCCAGCAGTTTCGCAGGGAGCACAGATACGCAGTATTTT
V: TRBV28
D: .
J: TRBJ2-3
size: .

CDR3: CASSFRSGHLSEQYF
DNA: TGTGCCAGCAGCTTCCGTAGCGGGCATCTGTCCGAGCAGTACTTC
V: TRBV9
D: TRBD2
J: TRBJ2-7
size: .

CDR3: CASSQDPTDYSNQPQHF
DNA: TGCGCCAGCAGCCAAGATCCTACAGATTATAGCAATCAGCCCCAGCATTTT
V: TRBV4-1
D: .
J: TRBJ1-5
size: .

CDR3: CASSLGQGAFIFTDTQYF
DNA: TGCGCCAGCAGCTTGGGACAGGGGGCCTTCATTTTCACAGATACGCAGTATTTT
V: TRBV5-1
D: TRBD1
J: TRBJ2-3
size: .

CDR3: CAWSVAFEETQYF
DNA: TGTGCCTGGAGTGTAGCCTTTGAAGAGACCCAGTACTTC
V: TRBV30
D: .
J: TRBJ2-5
size: .

CDR3: CASSDYAGRGHYGYTF
DNA: TGTGCCAGCAGTGACTATGCGGGGAGGGGCCACTATGGCTACACCTTC
V: TRBV25-1
D: .
J: TRBJ1-2
size: .

CDR3: CASSIIGGPYEQYF
DNA: TGTGCCAGCAGCATCATCGGGGGGCCGTACGAGCAGTACTTC
V: TRBV5-4
D: .
J: TRBJ2-7
size: .

CDR3: CASSPGTGWDYEQYF
DNA: TGTGCTAGCAGCCCTGGGACAGGGTGGGACTACGAGCAGTACTTC
V: TRBV7-7
D: TRBD1
J: TRBJ2-7
size: once

CDR3: CASRRDREAGNTIYF
DNA: TGTGCCAGTAGGCGTGACAGGGAAGCTGGAAACACCATATATTTT
V: TRBV19
D: TRBD1
J: TRBJ1-3
size: .

CDR3: CASRPTSGSTDTQYF
DNA: TGTGCCAGCCGACCGACTAGCGGTAGCACAGATACGCAGTATTTT
V: TRBV2
D: TRBD2
J: TRBJ2-3
size: .

CDR3: CASSPKGGLKETQYF
DNA: TGTGCCAGCAGCCCGAAAGGGGGCCTGAAAGAGACCCAGTACTTC
V: TRBV11-2
D: TRBD1
J: TRBJ2-5
size: .

CDR3: CASSQGDGSYEQYF
DNA: TGCGCCAGCAGCCAAGGGGACGGATCCTACGAGCAGTACTTC
V: TRBV4-3
D: .
J: TRBJ2-7
size: .

CDR3: CASSYSGTNTEAFF
DNA: TGTGCCAGCAGTTACTCCGGGACAAACACTGAAGCTTTCTTT
V: TRBV6-6
D: .
J: TRBJ1-1
size: .

CDR3: CATSGGSYEQYF
DNA: TGTGCCACCAGCGGAGGGTCCTACGAGCAGTACTTC
V: TRBV15
D: .
J: TRBJ2-7
size: .

CDR3: CASSLLVPGDTDTQYF
DNA: TGTGCCAGCAGTTTATTGGTTCCGGGAGACACAGATACGCAGTATTTT
V: TRBV27
D: .
J: TRBJ2-3
size: .

CDR3: CASSSPGERASGTDTQYF
DNA: TGTGCCAGCAGTTCGCCGGGGGAGAGGGCAAGTGGCACAGATACGCAGTATTTT
V: TRBV27
D: .
J: TRBJ2-3
size: .

CDR3: CASSFIDTSDGYTF
DNA: TGTGCCAGCAGCTTTATCGACACCTCTGATGGCTACACCTTC
V: TRBV27
D: .
J: TRBJ1-2
size: few

CDR3: CASSSDSLGSPLHF
DNA: TGTGCCAGCAGCTCAGACAGCCTGGGTTCACCCCTCCACTTT
V: TRBV11-2
D: .
J: TRBJ1-6
size: .

CDR3: CASSFILGGAEAFF
DNA: TGTGCCAGCAGCTTTATATTGGGGGGCGCTGAAGCTTTCTTT
V: TRBV7-9
D: .
J: TRBJ1-1
size: .